This T cell receptor (beta chain) was recovered during a study of T cells in Graves' hyperthyroidism and ophthalmopathy (dated by TCRdb to the late 2010s). Regarding the research as a whole: Peripheral blood samples were taken at initial diagnosis, before any treatment was given. In addition, the study compared T-cell repertoires in thyroid tissue and in blood from about six Graves' hyperthyroidism patients. To identify distinguishing TCR V-J signatures, a discovery cohort of roughly 100 patients was used, comprising under 45 with Graves' ophthalmopathy and around 57 with stable Graves' hyperthyroidism. The 75 to 100 discovery patients were divided at random into training and test sets in a 7:3 ratio. Prospective prediction of ophthalmopathy was tested in an independent validation cohort of fewer than 20 hyperthyroidism patients and 17 patients who later progressed to ophthalmopathy. The paper describes TCR Vbeta CDR3 sequencing of 135 peripheral blood samples, made up of 40 to 45 ophthalmopathy patients, more than 70 hyperthyroidism patients and roughly 17 progressor patients. After blood sampling, hyperthyroidism patients were treated with methimazole at a starting dose of 30 mg daily, and ophthalmopathy patients were treated with high-dose intravenous methylprednisolone. What the authors observed across the whole study: Most expanded thyroid clonotypes (frequency above 0.001) were also detected in blood, a finding suggesting that blood repertoires may reflect thyroid immune responses. A model built on a 13 V-J signature distinguished ophthalmopathy from stable hyperthyroidism, reaching 85% to 90% sensitivity and under 84% specificity in cross-validation and 80%/75% in testing. No statistical method was used to set the sample size in advance, and investigators knew the group allocation. In validation, the model predicted progression to ophthalmopathy a median of about 6.5 months before onset, with roughly 68% sensitivity and almost 75% specificity.

Graves' hyperthyroidism was defined as stable when no progression to ophthalmopathy occurred over 18 months of follow-up. Hyperthyroidism patients were newly diagnosed, had a disease duration of under 2 months, and were aged 18 to 65 years. Exclusion was applied to patients with uncontrolled infections, other autoimmune diseases, pregnancy or lactation. Diagnoses were based on clinical symptoms, serum thyroxine and TRAb, thyroid ultrasound and orbital computed tomography. PBMCs were isolated from approximately 10 ml of fresh peripheral blood by Ficoll-Paque density gradient centrifugation. Total RNA was extracted with Trizol reagent, and quality was checked on an Agilent 2100 Bioanalyzer. The TCR beta CDR3 regions were amplified from the RNA transcripts. The first round of RT-PCR for the TCR CDR3 was performed with the HTBI primer set and the Qiagen OneStep RT-PCR kit. Libraries were constructed in a second round of multiplex PCR, after which size selection and purification were performed. Libraries were sequenced paired-end with 100 bp reads on an Illumina HiSeq2000. Under the source paper's analysis protocol: SOAPnuke was used to process the raw data, throwing out any read that contained adapters or uncalled bases, had a mean Phred below 15, or lacked an exact constant-primer or identifier match. COPE v1.2.5 was used to merge the high-quality paired reads, and each unique nucleotide sequence was defined as a clonotype. Clonotypes were aligned to IMGT TRBV, TRBD and TRBJ reference segments using MiTCR v1.1. Only V-J combinations with frequency above 0.0001, covering about 99% of repertoires, were analysed. A TCS score was defined as the ratio between F50 (clonal expansion) and ExV (chaos), using BLOSUM62-based TCRdist between CDR3 peptides within each V-J. Welch's t-statistics and random forest reduced just over 500 V-J features to about 12, which were used in a naive Bayes classifier (R e1071). TCRdb trimmed public reads at Q25 via fastp, called clones via MiXCR and kept in-frame beta chains. A single entry per CDR3 protein holds the most common genes and DNA from its merged rows. The V and J calls were not made by the authors but by TCRdb's processing. The sample table shows around 400,000 distinct CDR3 sequences, and over 10% are seen once. Of the sample, 9.2% is held by the ten largest clones.

A note on this clonotype: Its antigen is unknown. The input lacks base qualities; no much larger clone sits a single base away.

This sequence was found in a woman aged 18-29 years with Graves' hyperthyroidism. Sequenced sample: blood.

This receptor has the CDR3 CSVTTDWDYGYTF. In nucleotide form, the sequence is TGCAGCGTAACCACCGACTGGGACTATGGCTACACCTTC. The V and J genes are TRBV29-1 and TRBJ1-2, with no D gene named confidently. The CDR3 covers 13 residues, taking in both the cysteine and the phenylalanine. Solely the CDR3 DNA is kept, with 39 bases framed from the first base. Per the germline V gene, SQVTM is the CDR1 and ANQGSEA is the CDR2. Trimming at the junction amounts to 6 bases on V and 3 bases on J, and the germline ends lie 14 bases apart. With the rest looked up from the reference TRBV29-1 and TRBJ1-2 genes rather than sequenced, the full variable domain is SAVISQKPSRDICQRGTSLTIQCQVDSQVTMMFWYRQQPGQSLTLIATANQGSEATYESGFVIDKFPISRPNLTFSTLTVSNMSPEDSSIYLCSVTTDWDYGYTFGSGTRLTVV.